This T cell receptor beta chain derives from a study of regulatory T cells in long-lasting Graves disease. This clonotype was picked up a small number of times. Regarding time point: persistent/refractory GD, antithyroid drugs over 5 years with positive TRAb. PBMC RNA was the source of the TCR library. A blood draw put nine milliliters of peripheral blood into EDTA tubes. Germline lookup yields CDR1 SEHNR and CDR2 FQNEAQ (reference sequence). This CDR3 has 16 amino acids. J lost 3 bases, V lost 5 bases, and 7 bases had no gene match. Combining iRepertoire HTBI primers with Arm-PCR of CDR3 regions, the authors built TCR beta libraries. TCRdb re-analysed the multiplex PCR reads in MiXCR, keeping a single row per CDR3 protein. The profile shows about 460,000 distinct CDR3 sequences, roughly 23% of them singletons.

This specimen consisted of peripheral blood mononuclear cells (PBMCs), obtained when the disease was refractory, from a patient treated with antithyroid drugs. The clonotype comes from a female donor with Graves disease. The chain employs TRBV7-9 and TRBJ1-5; 10 positions agree with TRBD1. The CDR3, as DNA: TGTGCCAGCAGCGCCGGGACAGGGGCAGCCAATCAGCCCCAGCATTTT. This encodes CASSAGTGAANQPQHF.